These 12 T cell receptor beta chains came from one sample sequenced in a study of T cells in localized non-small cell lung cancer. Using immunoSEQ multiplex PCR, the repertoire was profiled, and TCRdb retains in-frame clones only, with some absent. This table holds 53,000 or so clones, 80% to 85% found once. The source material was peripheral blood mononuclear cells, sampled before any cancer treatment. The source of these receptors is a man between 35 and 75 years old with stage III lung adenocarcinoma.

This chain joins TRBV7-6 and TRBJ2-7; D might be TRBD1 or TRBD2, each matching 5 bases. Trimming took off 3 bases at V and 0 bases at J, with 21 bases between the two ends. The CDR3 is 18 amino acids. Germline values: CDR1 SGHVS, CDR2 FNYEAQ. For the CDR3, the DNA is TGTGCCAGCAGCTTCCAACCAACCGGGACCCAAAGCTCCTACGAGCAGTACTTC. This translates into CASSFQPTGTQSSYEQYF.

The genes are TRBV28 and TRBJ1-5, with D tentatively TRBD1 (6 bases). Germline V lookup: CDR1 MDHEN, CDR2 SYDVKM. V dropped 8 bases and J dropped 3 bases, with 17 bases sitting between them. The CDR3 covers 15 residues. In DNA, the CDR3 is TGTGCCAGCTATAACAAGGGGGGGACCAATCAGCCCCAGCATTTT. This encodes CASYNKGGTNQPQHF.

The V and J genes are TRBV9 and TRBJ1-2; 8 bases fit TRBD1. There are 16 residues in the CDR3. Trimming cost V 4 bases and J 8 bases; bases outside gene matches: 16. Looked up from germline, CDR1 is SGDLS and CDR2 is YYNGEE. CDR3: CASSPSLGQAPEGYTF. In DNA, the CDR3 is TGTGCCAGCAGCCCTAGCCTGGGACAGGCCCCGGAGGGCTACACCTTC.

The V and J genes are TRBV11-2 and TRBJ2-5; D remains ambiguous. This CDR3 region has 14 residues. Trimming took off 3 bases at V and 0 bases at J, with 8 bases between the two ends. CDR1 is SGHAT, CDR2 FQNNGV, per germline. The CDR3 DNA is TGTGCCAGCAGCTTGGGTGGGGACCAAGAGACCCAGTACTTC. It is translated as CASSLGGDQETQYF.

CDR3 amino acids: CASSHSQSSPLHF. CDR3 coding DNA: TGTGCCAGCAGCCATTCCCAATCCTCACCCCTCCACTTT. V gene TRBV7-3 combines with J gene TRBJ1-6; D is undetermined. V lost 5 bases and J 10 bases, leaving 12 bases between the germline ends. The CDR3 is made up of 13 amino acids. CDR1 SGHTA and CDR2 FQGTGA come from the germline V gene.

The chain combines TRBV6-6 with TRBJ1-1; D gene unclear. Germline V gene data show CDR1 as MNHNY and CDR2 as SVGAGI (reference sequence). V lost 2 bases and J lost 1, with 5 bases in between. There are 13 residues in the CDR3. The CDR3 DNA reads TGTGCCAGCAGTTACGGCGGGAACACTGAAGCTTTCTTT. Translating gives CASSYGGNTEAFF.

The V and J genes are TRBV19 and TRBJ1-6; D is unclear. Germline CDR1 and CDR2: LNHDA and SQIVND (reference sequence). V dropped 5 bases and J dropped 7 bases, with 18 bases sitting between them. The length of the CDR3 is 16 residues. The DNA of the CDR3 is TGTGCCAGTAGTTTCCGGTCCCCGCTCGGAAATTCACCCCTCCACTTT. As protein: CASSFRSPLGNSPLHF.

The genes are TRBV19 and TRBJ2-4; tentatively, D is TRBD2 (6 bases). The germline V and J ends were trimmed by 5 bases and 1 base, with 15 bases remaining between them. Germline values: CDR1 LNHDA, CDR2 SQIVND (reference sequence). The CDR3 sequence is 16 residues long. CDR3 amino acids: CASSGWEAGAKNIQYF. CDR3 DNA: TGTGCCAGTAGTGGATGGGAGGCGGGGGCCAAAAACATTCAGTACTTC.

V usage is TRBV2 and J usage is TRBJ2-7, with 10 bases that match TRBD1. Unmatched junction bases numbered 7, after V lost 8 bases and J lost 6 bases. The length of the CDR3 is 13 residues. Germline-derived CDR1 and CDR2 are SNHLY and FYNNEI. In DNA, the CDR3 is TGTGCCAGCTGCCGGGACAGGGGAAGCGAGCAGTACTTC. It translates to CASCRDRGSEQYF.

This clone was detected only a few times. CDR3 in amino acids: CASSLVNTEAFF. The CDR3 DNA is TGTGCCAGCAGTTTAGTCAATACTGAAGCTTTCTTT. J is TRBJ1-1 and V is TRBV28, with D unclear. Germline CDR1 MDHEN, CDR2 SYDVKM. The CDR3 length is 12 residues. Trimming cost V 2 bases and J 5 bases, with 6 bases left between them.

The gene calls are TRBV4-3 and TRBJ2-3, with D perhaps matching TRBD2 (5 bases). The CDR3 covers 12 residues. V dropped 8 bases and J dropped 3 bases, with 9 bases sitting between them. Germline V lookup: CDR1 LGHNA, CDR2 YSLEER. CDR3 sequence reads: CASGLNTDTQYF. Here the CDR3 DNA reads TGCGCCAGCGGACTGAATACAGATACGCAGTATTTT.

The chain couples TRBV5-6 to TRBJ2-7; the match to TRBD1 covers 7 bases. The CDR3 extends over 15 amino acids. Trimming cost V 1 base and J 0 bases; bases outside gene matches: 4. Germline-derived CDR1 and CDR2 are SGHDT and YYEEEE. CDR3 loop: CASSLSGTVSYEQYF. The CDR3 nucleotides read TGTGCCAGCAGCTTGTCCGGGACAGTCTCCTACGAGCAGTACTTC. Combining the CDR3 with reference TRBV5-6 and TRBJ2-7 gives the whole variable domain DAGVTQSPTHLIKTRGQQVTLRCSPKSGHDTVSWYQQALGQGPQFIFQYYEEEERQRGNFPDRFSGHQFPNYSSELNVNALLLGDSALYLCASSLSGTVSYEQYFGPGTRLTVT.